Listed below are T cell receptor beta chains from one sample, sequenced in a study of cytomegalovirus exposure and HLA in healthy donors. Libraries were prepared by immunoSEQ multiplex PCR; TCRdb keeps only in-frame clonotypes and omits some of them. The table shows 85,000 to 100,000 clones, with approximately 84% occurring only once. The sample was PBMCs. These receptors all come from a young woman in good health and CMV-seropositive. The CDR3 runs from the conserved cysteine through the conserved F or W. Fields, in order: clone size, V gene, D gene, J gene, CDR3 protein, CDR3 DNA. D genes are given only for firm matches. A clone size is listed for some rows: how often the clone was seen (once, few, many), or a class if it is expanded.

clone_size: .; v_call: TRBV12-5; d_call: .; j_call: TRBJ1-1; cdr3_aa: CASGLVLLRLTGPSVNTEAFF; cdr3_nt: TGTGCTAGTGGTTTGGTACTCCTTAGGTTGACAGGACCCTCGGTGAACACTGAAGCTTTCTTT
clone_size: once; v_call: TRBV10-1; d_call: TRBD2; j_call: TRBJ2-3; cdr3_aa: CASSESFSGTADTQYF; cdr3_nt: TGCGCCAGCAGTGAGTCGTTTAGCGGGACCGCAGATACGCAGTATTTT
clone_size: .; v_call: TRBV5-6; d_call: TRBD2; j_call: TRBJ2-7; cdr3_aa: CASSSVLAGGPYEQYF; cdr3_nt: TGTGCCAGCAGCTCTGTCCTAGCGGGAGGGCCCTACGAGCAGTACTTC
clone_size: .; v_call: TRBV4-1; d_call: TRBD2; j_call: TRBJ2-3; cdr3_aa: CASSQDSGGSTDTQYF; cdr3_nt: TGCGCCAGCAGCCAAGATAGCGGGGGTTCGACAGATACGCAGTATTTT
clone_size: .; v_call: TRBV7-9; d_call: .; j_call: TRBJ1-3; cdr3_aa: CASSLGGTGAGNTIYF; cdr3_nt: TGTGCCAGCAGCTTGGGGGGTACCGGGGCTGGAAACACCATATATTTT
clone_size: .; v_call: TRBV5-8; d_call: .; j_call: TRBJ2-7; cdr3_aa: CASIPQGEPYEQYF; cdr3_nt: TGTGCCAGCATCCCACAGGGAGAACCCTACGAGCAGTACTTC
clone_size: once; v_call: TRBV6-1; d_call: .; j_call: TRBJ1-1; cdr3_aa: CASSERDTDYTEAFF; cdr3_nt: TGTGCCAGCAGTGAAAGGGACACCGACTACACTGAAGCTTTCTTT
clone_size: .; v_call: TRBV6-1; d_call: .; j_call: TRBJ2-7; cdr3_aa: CASSPTRLSSYEQYF; cdr3_nt: TGTGCCAGCAGTCCGACACGCTTAAGCTCCTACGAGCAGTACTTC
clone_size: .; v_call: TRBV19; d_call: .; j_call: TRBJ1-1; cdr3_aa: CASSIKEDTEAFF; cdr3_nt: TGTGCCAGTAGTATCAAGGAGGACACTGAAGCTTTCTTT
clone_size: .; v_call: TRBV7-9; d_call: .; j_call: TRBJ1-3; cdr3_aa: CASSLTGSGNTIYF; cdr3_nt: TGTGCCAGCAGCCTCACAGGGTCTGGAAACACCATATATTTT
clone_size: .; v_call: TRBV1; d_call: .; j_call: TRBJ2-1; cdr3_aa: CTSSLWTSGLYNEQFF; cdr3_nt: TGCACCAGCAGCCTATGGACTAGCGGCCTATACAATGAGCAGTTCTTC
clone_size: .; v_call: TRBV28; d_call: .; j_call: TRBJ1-5; cdr3_aa: CASRTGQFNQPQHF; cdr3_nt: TGTGCCAGCAGAACAGGACAGTTCAATCAGCCCCAGCATTTT
clone_size: .; v_call: TRBV2; d_call: TRBD1; j_call: TRBJ1-2; cdr3_aa: CASSALRQGNYGYTF; cdr3_nt: TGTGCCAGCAGTGCCTTAAGACAGGGGAACTATGGCTACACCTTC
clone_size: once; v_call: TRBV27; d_call: TRBD1; j_call: TRBJ2-1; cdr3_aa: CASSLPSTGVDEQFF; cdr3_nt: TGTGCCAGCAGTTTACCCTCGACAGGGGTGGATGAGCAGTTCTTC
clone_size: .; v_call: TRBV19; d_call: TRBD1; j_call: TRBJ1-2; cdr3_aa: CASSPGTGAYGYTF; cdr3_nt: TGTGCCAGTAGCCCCGGGACAGGAGCCTATGGCTACACCTTC
clone_size: .; v_call: TRBV29-1; d_call: .; j_call: TRBJ2-3; cdr3_aa: CSVTTSTDTQYF; cdr3_nt: TGCAGCGTAACCACTAGCACAGATACGCAGTATTTT
clone_size: .; v_call: TRBV9; d_call: .; j_call: TRBJ2-7; cdr3_aa: CASSVGTPDYEQYF; cdr3_nt: TGTGCCAGCAGCGTCGGGACTCCAGATTACGAGCAGTACTTC
clone_size: .; v_call: TRBV4-2; d_call: TRBD2; j_call: TRBJ2-3; cdr3_aa: CASSQGSSGGGADTQYF; cdr3_nt: TGTGCCAGCAGCCAAGGAAGTAGCGGGGGGGGCGCAGATACGCAGTATTTT
clone_size: .; v_call: TRBV4-1; d_call: .; j_call: TRBJ2-7; cdr3_aa: CASSQAVALPYEQYF; cdr3_nt: TGCGCCAGCAGCCAAGCCGTGGCCCTCCCCTACGAGCAGTACTTC
clone_size: .; v_call: TRBV7-6; d_call: TRBD1; j_call: TRBJ2-7; cdr3_aa: CASSLEDRSGYEQYF; cdr3_nt: TGTGCCAGCAGCTTAGAGGACAGGTCGGGCTACGAGCAGTACTTC
clone_size: .; v_call: TRBV7-2; d_call: .; j_call: TRBJ1-5; cdr3_aa: CASSFRTGQPQHF; cdr3_nt: TGTGCCAGCAGCTTTCGAACGGGGCAGCCCCAGCATTTT
clone_size: .; v_call: TRBV5-4; d_call: TRBD1; j_call: TRBJ2-7; cdr3_aa: CASSEGTGKYEQYF; cdr3_nt: TGTGCCAGCAGCGAAGGGACAGGGAAGTACGAGCAGTACTTC